This T cell receptor beta chain was profiled in a study of metastatic and nonmetastatic thyroid tumors. Study background: From malignant and benign thyroid patients, repertoires in blood and in tumor or nodule tissue were compared.

Germline V gene sequence: CDR1 SGHRS, CDR2 YFSETQ. This CDR3 contains 13 residues. V dropped 3 bases and J dropped 4 bases, with 9 bases sitting between them. This clone was seen repeatedly, ten times or more. What it binds is not known. Among the patients, none had received any treatment before thyroid surgery. Study-wide results and caveats: Benign nodules reportedly had significantly lower TCR beta diversity than malignant thyroid tumors in blood and tumor.

Original processing methods: Built for papillary thyroid cancer, a distant-metastasis classifier drew on CDR3 differences across clinicopathological groups. With MiXCR, TCRdb called clones anew from the PCR reads. TCRdb, not the original authors, processed these V and J calls. This repertoire shows approximately 90,000 clones, 10% to 15% found once; its top ten account for about 11%. This clonotype originated in a female donor with papillary thyroid cancer or a benign thyroid nodule (not recorded which). Some clones in this sample may be carry-over from other donors' samples. The specimen sequenced was blood. This chain connects TRBV5-1 to TRBJ2-3, with D tentatively TRBD2 (6 bases). Written as DNA, the CDR3 is TGCGCCAGCAGCTATAGCGGTGCAGATACGCAGTATTTT. Its translation: CASSYSGADTQYF. Full variable domain (outside the CDR3, taken from reference TRBV5-1 and TRBJ2-3): KAGVTQTPRYLIKTRGQQVTLSCSPISGHRSVSWYQQTPGQGLQFLFEYFSETQRNKGNFPGRFSGRQFSNSRSEMNVSTLELGDSALYLCASSYSGADTQYFGPGTRLTVL.